This T cell receptor beta chain was obtained from a study of CD8+CD57+ T cells in acquired aplastic anemia. Study at large: Sorted CD4+ and CD8+ cell DNA averaged approximately 3.4 ug. Study-wide results and caveats: Patients and controls shared twenty-nine CD8+ CDR3 sequences, which appeared highly expressed in patients and within their immunodominant clones. Any difference that existed in CD8+ Simpson's diversity between patients and controls was not significant.

Only patients with CD8+CD57+ cell expansion on flow cytometry were chosen for sequencing. Genomic DNA, serving as template, underwent TCR beta VDJ and CDR3 profiling. TCRdb analysed the reads with MiXCR anew, one entry per CDR3 protein. The table includes under 350,000 distinct CDR3 sequences, under 60% detected once. The CDR3 covers 16 residues. J was trimmed by 4 bases and V by 4 bases; bases with no gene match: 11. CDR1 is MGHRA, CDR2 YSYEKL, per germline. This clonotype was detected many times. Its matching antigen is unknown. Source material: sorted CD4+, CD8+, or CD8+CD57+ T cells (not recorded which) from PBMCs. The clonotype originates from a human donor with aplastic anemia. The rearrangement uses TRBV4-1 and TRBJ1-2; 8 nucleotides align to TRBD1. CDR3 nucleotides: TGCGCCAGCAGCCCGAATTGGGACAGGAGTCTCTATGGCTACACCTTC. Encoded protein: CASSPNWDRSLYGYTF.